This TCR beta chain was obtained from a study of blood T cells in healthy people across ages. Together with a sample-barcoded 5' primer, a J-beta primer mix was included in a second PCR lasting about 7 to 11 cycles. TCRdb re-analysed the 5' RACE reads in MiXCR, keeping a single row per CDR3 protein. This repertoire shows roughly 1,500,000 distinct CDR3 sequences, 42% found once; its top ten account for roughly 8.2%. This clonotype occurred a few times. This CDR3 spans 11 amino acids. V lost 9 bases to trimming and J lost 6 bases, with 11 bases between them. Germline CDR1 and CDR2: MNHEY and SVGAGI. The TCR sequence derives from a woman aged 18-30 years in good health. The chain is built from TRBV6-5 and TRBJ1-2, with unresolved D. Source material: blood. CDR3 sequence (DNA): TGTGCCAGTCACGGACGAGATGGCTACACCTTC. Its translation is CASHGRDGYTF.